The 12 T cell receptor beta chains given below trace back to one sample, sequenced in a study of T cell responses to AZD1222 COVID-19 vaccine. Here immunoSEQ multiplex PCR was the method, and the copy in TCRdb shows in-frame clones only, minus some. In the table there are about 140,000 clones, approximately 93% of which are singletons. The sequencing used peripheral blood, collected on day 0 of MenACWY control vaccination. Source of these receptors: an adult in good health.

This clone was seen only once. The rearrangement joins TRBV18 to TRBJ1-2, with a tentative D call TRBD1 (6 bases). CDR3 size: 18 residues. Germline V CDR1 and CDR2: KGHSH, LQKENI. Trimming took 4 bases from V and 0 from J, leaving 21 bases between them. This CDR3 reads CASSQETGKIGANYGYTF. In DNA, the CDR3 is TGTGCCAGCTCACAAGAAACAGGGAAAATTGGGGCTAACTATGGCTACACCTTC.

This rearrangement joins TRBV2 to TRBJ1-1, with a tentative D call TRBD1 (6 bases). V was cut by 2 bases and J by 7 bases, with 14 bases left in between. Germline CDR1 is SNHLY and CDR2 is FYNNEI. The CDR3 is 14 amino acids. This chain's CDR3 is CASSELDRANEAFF. The CDR3, as DNA: TGTGCCAGCAGTGAACTGGACAGAGCAAATGAAGCTTTCTTT.

J is TRBJ2-3 and V is TRBV2; TRBD1 matches 8 bases. Germline loops: CDR1 SNHLY, CDR2 FYNNEI. This CDR3 comprises 14 residues. Germline trimming cut 6 bases from V and 5 bases from J; bases unmatched to any gene: 7. The DNA of the CDR3 is TGTGCCAGCAGCATGGACAGGGTAGGAGATACGCAGTATTTT. Translating it yields CASSMDRVGDTQYF.

The chain is built from TRBV4-3 and TRBJ2-6; weak D call: TRBD1 (5 bases). V lost 0 bases, J lost 2 bases, and 8 bases lay in between. The CDR3 consists of 16 residues. Germline CDR1 LGHNA, CDR2 YSLEER. The CDR3 loop reads CASSQERGTGANVLTF. Written as DNA, the CDR3 is TGCGCCAGCAGCCAAGAAAGGGGCACTGGGGCCAACGTCCTGACTTTC.

This chain uses TRBV3-1 (or the pseudogene TRBV3-2) with TRBJ1-6; possible D gene TRBD1, 6 bases. Looked up from germline, CDR1 is LGHDT and CDR2 is YNNKEL (reference sequence). V was cut by 1 base and J by 13 bases, with 14 bases left in between. This CDR3 spans 14 amino acids. The CDR3 loop is CASSQAQGMSPLHF. The CDR3 DNA sequence: TGTGCCAGCAGCCAAGCGCAGGGGATGTCTCCCCTCCACTTT.

This chain links TRBV4-1 with TRBJ2-5; 14 bases are a match to TRBD2. Germline CDR1 and CDR2: MGHRA and YSYEKL. J was trimmed by 1 base and V by 5 bases; bases with no gene match: 6. CDR3 size: 17 residues. The CDR3 DNA sequence: TGCGCCAGCAGCTCGGGACTAGCGGGGGCATCCCAAGAGACCCAGTACTTC. Translated: CASSSGLAGASQETQYF.

The J gene is TRBJ1-2, the V gene TRBV5-1; D gene ambiguous. V lost 2 bases, J lost 0 bases, and 11 bases lay in between. CDR1 and CDR2 (germline): SGHRS, YFSETQ. This CDR3 contains 15 residues. CDR3 sequence reads: CASSLTGRPNYGYTF. The CDR3 nucleotides are TGCGCCAGCAGCTTAACGGGCCGTCCTAACTATGGCTACACCTTC.

This rearrangement joins TRBV28 to TRBJ1-2; D remains ambiguous. Per the germline V gene, CDR1 is MDHEN and CDR2 is SYDVKM. The CDR3 has 15 residues. Trimming pared 3 bases from V and 0 bases from J, leaving 11 bases between. The CDR3 spells CASSFWQVTNYGYTF. The CDR3 nucleotides are TGTGCCAGCAGTTTTTGGCAGGTCACTAACTATGGCTACACCTTC.

The chain joins TRBV5-1 to TRBJ1-6; TRBD1 might be the D (6 bases). There are 15 residues in the CDR3. Deletions cut 0 bases from V and 7 bases from J, with 11 bases between. CDR1 SGHRS and CDR2 YFSETQ come from the germline V gene. DNA for the CDR3: TGCGCCAGCAGCTTGGATGTTACAGGGAATTCACCCCTCCACTTT. Translation gives CASSLDVTGNSPLHF.

The chain couples TRBV25-1 to TRBJ1-2; D perhaps matches TRBD1 (6 bases). V lost 1 base and J 8 bases, leaving 11 bases between the germline ends. CDR1 and CDR2 from the germline V gene are MGHDK and SYGVNS. This CDR3 contains 13 residues. Here the CDR3 DNA reads TGTGCCAGCAGTGAATCGACAGGTTGGGGCTACACCTTC. Its protein is CASSESTGWGYTF.

The chain recombines TRBV30 with TRBJ1-2, with D tentatively TRBD1 (5 bases). V was cut by 5 bases and J by 6 bases, with 10 bases left in between. Germline V gives CDR1 GTSNPN, CDR2 SVGIG (reference sequence). The CDR3 consists of 11 residues. In nucleotides, the CDR3 is TGTGCCTGGGCAGGGATCCATGGCTACACCTTC. This sequence encodes CAWAGIHGYTF.

The V and J genes are TRBV6-5 and TRBJ1-1; tentative D call: TRBD1 (5 bases). From germline, CDR1 is MNHEY and CDR2 SVGAGI. The CDR3 covers 16 residues. Between the trimmed V and J ends, which lost 4 bases and 3 bases, there was a span of 18 bases. CDR3 protein: CASSSSWGLGHTEAFF. The CDR3 DNA reads TGTGCCAGCAGTTCATCCTGGGGCTTGGGTCACACTGAAGCTTTCTTT.